These T cell receptor beta chains were read from a single sample in a study of cytomegalovirus exposure and HLA in healthy donors. Sequencing used immunoSEQ multiplex PCR; TCRdb keeps in-frame clones, though not all of them. This table has roughly 63,000 clones, about 89% appearing once. The specimen sequenced was PBMCs. The receptors come from a woman under 30 in good health and CMV-seronegative. CDR3s include the opening cysteine and the closing phenylalanine or tryptophan. D genes are given only for firm matches. Expanded clones get a size class; other rows say once, few or many, or leave the size out.

TRBJ2-1	-	TRBD2	TRBV4-1	16	CASSQDPSGRANEQFF	TGCGCCAGCAGCCAAGATCCTAGCGGGAGGGCGAATGAGCAGTTCTTC
TRBJ2-6	once	TRBD1	TRBV4-1	22	CASSQVAGRLGQGAHGANVLTF	TGCGCCAGCAGCCAAGTTGCCGGGAGGTTGGGACAGGGGGCGCATGGGGCCAACGTCCTGACTTTC
TRBJ2-7	many	-	TRBV7-9	14	CASSSPRGTYEQYF	TGTGCCAGCAGCTCCCCCCGGGGGACCTACGAGCAGTACTTC
TRBJ2-1	-	-	TRBV5-5	16	CASSSGRDLIYNEQFF	TGTGCCAGCAGCTCGGGGCGGGATCTCATCTACAATGAGCAGTTCTTC
TRBJ2-7	-	-	TRBV18	14	CASSPRDSAYEQYF	TGTGCCAGCTCACCCAGGGACTCCGCCTACGAGCAGTACTTC
TRBJ1-6	-	-	TRBV6-1	13	CASKQGPNSPLHF	TGTGCCAGCAAGCAGGGTCCTAATTCACCCCTCCACTTT
TRBJ1-2	-	-	TRBV30	13	CAWTRGAELGYTF	TGTGCCTGGACACGCGGGGCTGAGTTGGGCTACACCTTC
TRBJ2-1	-	-	TRBV19	12	CASRFESGGQFF	TGTGCCAGTAGGTTCGAGTCCGGTGGGCAGTTCTTC
TRBJ2-1	-	TRBD2	TRBV5-6	16	CASSPELATQYNEQFF	TGTGCCAGCAGCCCGGAACTAGCGACCCAATACAATGAGCAGTTCTTC
TRBJ2-3	once	TRBD2	TRBV28	17	CASSSSRSGRATDTQYF	TGTGCCAGCAGCAGCAGCAGGAGCGGGAGGGCCACAGATACGCAGTATTTT
TRBJ2-7	-	-	TRBV7-8	15	CASSRSGVGSYEQYF	TGTGCCAGCAGCCGTAGCGGAGTGGGCTCCTACGAGCAGTACTTC
TRBJ1-4	-	-	TRBV10-3	16	CAISARLDLTNEKLFF	TGTGCCATCAGTGCTCGGTTAGATCTGACTAATGAAAAACTGTTTTTT
TRBJ1-1	-	-	TRBV18	15	CASSPRTGVNTEAFF	TGTGCCAGCTCACCACGGACCGGGGTGAACACTGAAGCTTTCTTT
TRBJ1-1	-	TRBD1	TRBV27	15	CASSLRTGGYSEAFF	TGTGCCAGCAGTTTACGGACAGGGGGCTACAGTGAAGCTTTCTTT
TRBJ2-7	-	TRBD1	TRBV15	12	CATSSHRGEQYF	TGTGCCACCAGCAGTCACAGGGGGGAGCAGTACTTC
TRBJ1-4	-	-	TRBV14	15	CASSPVGGLVEKLFF	TGTGCCAGCAGCCCCGTCGGGGGGCTGGTTGAAAAACTGTTTTTT
TRBJ2-2	-	-	TRBV2	13	CASGSRGTGELFF	TGTGCCAGCGGCTCCAGGGGCACCGGGGAGCTGTTTTTT
TRBJ2-6	-	-	TRBV29-1	15	CSVRGAGSGANVLTF	TGCAGCGTCCGGGGAGCGGGTTCAGGGGCCAACGTCCTGACTTTC
TRBJ1-1	once	-	TRBV2	12	CASSGGGTEAFF	TGTGCCAGCAGTGGAGGGGGTACTGAAGCTTTCTTT
TRBJ2-5	-	TRBD2	TRBV11-3	14	CASSHRDYQETQYF	TGTGCCAGCAGCCACCGGGACTATCAAGAGACCCAGTACTTC
TRBJ1-6	few	-	TRBV27	14	CASSRPTGRSPLHF	TGTGCCAGCAGCCGACCAACAGGGCGTTCACCCCTCCACTTT
TRBJ1-5	-	-	TRBV7-9	15	CASSLGQHSNQPQHF	TGTGCCAGCAGCTTAGGACAGCATAGCAATCAGCCCCAGCATTTT
TRBJ2-5	-	-	TRBV5-1	19	CASSLAPAMTDRGEETQYF	TGCGCCAGCAGCTTGGCCCCCGCAATGACCGACAGAGGCGAAGAGACCCAGTACTTC
TRBJ1-2	-	TRBD1	TRBV30	15	CAWSVPGTGGDGYTF	TGTGCCTGGAGTGTACCGGGGACAGGGGGCGATGGCTACACCTTC
TRBJ2-3	-	-	TRBV5-1	16	CASSSTGRPGTDTQYF	TGCGCCAGCAGCTCGACAGGCCGCCCGGGCACAGATACGCAGTATTTT
TRBJ1-6	-	-	TRBV19	13	CASSTRGTTPLHF	TGTGCCAGTAGTACAAGAGGAACCACTCCCCTCCACTTT
TRBJ2-3	-	TRBD2	TRBV9	19	CASSEGRSGRAVLADTQYF	TGTGCCAGCAGCGAGGGCAGGAGCGGGAGGGCCGTGTTGGCAGATACGCAGTATTTT
TRBJ2-1	-	-	TRBV2	13	CVCGGPLFNEQFF	TGTGTCTGCGGAGGGCCACTTTTCAATGAGCAGTTCTTC
TRBJ1-1	-	-	TRBV7-9	12	CASSLLAAEAFF	TGTGCCAGCAGCTTACTAGCTGCTGAAGCTTTCTTT
TRBJ2-1	-	TRBD2	TRBV7-2	14	CASSLTREDNEQFF	TGTGCCAGCAGCTTAACTCGGGAGGACAATGAGCAGTTCTTC
TRBJ1-2	-	TRBD1	TRBV19	14	CASSSGTGPFGYTF	TGTGCCAGTAGTTCCGGGACAGGGCCGTTTGGCTACACCTTC
TRBJ1-2	-	-	TRBV28	14	CASSLSSGFYGYTF	TGTGCCAGCAGTTTATCCTCGGGGTTCTATGGCTACACCTTC
TRBJ2-3	once	TRBD2	TRBV5-1	16	CASSLAGTILGNTQYF	TGCGCCAGCAGCTTGGCAGGGACTATCCTCGGAAATACGCAGTATTTT
TRBJ1-4	-	-	TRBV7-2	18	CASSFGAGGRRANEKLFF	TGTGCCAGCAGCTTTGGGGCGGGGGGGCGCAGGGCTAATGAAAAACTGTTTTTT
TRBJ1-5	-	-	TRBV6-1	14	CASSESGGNQPQHF	TGTGCCAGCAGTGAAAGCGGGGGAAATCAGCCCCAGCATTTT
TRBJ1-2	-	-	TRBV5-6	14	CASSHGGQTYGYTF	TGTGCCAGCAGCCACGGCGGACAGACCTATGGCTACACCTTC
TRBJ1-1	-	-	TRBV2	15	CASSAIEGGDTEAFF	TGTGCCAGCAGTGCGATAGAGGGGGGGGACACTGAAGCTTTCTTT
TRBJ2-7	-	-	TRBV5-1	15	CASSLEFQLAYEQYF	TGCGCCAGCAGCTTGGAGTTTCAGCTAGCCTACGAGCAGTACTTC
TRBJ2-3	once	-	TRBV6-5	15	CASSYSATSTDTQYF	TGTGCCAGCAGTTACTCAGCAACTAGCACAGATACGCAGTATTTT
TRBJ2-7	-	TRBD2	TRBV5-1	16	CASSSPTSGSNPEQYF	TGCGCCAGCAGCTCCCCCACTAGCGGGAGTAACCCCGAGCAGTACTTC
TRBJ2-5	-	-	TRBV30	11	CAWSVAGPQYF	TGTGCCTGGAGTGTAGCAGGGCCCCAGTACTTC
TRBJ2-7	-	-	TRBV4-1	16	CASSLQPSGRADEQYF	TGCGCCAGCAGCCTCCAACCGAGTGGGAGAGCAGACGAGCAGTACTTC
TRBJ1-6	-	-	TRBV18	17	CASSKAGESSYNSPLHF	TGTGCCAGCTCAAAAGCAGGGGAGAGCTCCTATAATTCACCCCTCCACTTT
TRBJ2-6	-	TRBD2	TRBV4-2	17	CASSLSGGRSGANVLTF	TGTGCCAGCAGTCTTAGCGGGGGTCGCTCTGGGGCCAACGTCCTGACTTTC
TRBJ1-5	-	-	TRBV10-3	14	CATGDEDSNQPQHF	TGTGCCACCGGTGATGAGGATAGCAATCAGCCCCAGCATTTT
TRBJ2-2	-	-	TRBV6-6	12	CASSSLIGELFF	TGTGCCAGCAGTTCCCTTATCGGGGAGCTGTTTTTT
TRBJ1-5	once	-	TRBV27	14	CASSLSTVSQPQHF	TGTGCCAGCAGTTTATCAACCGTGAGTCAGCCCCAGCATTTT
TRBJ2-3	-	-	TRBV21-1	12	CAIGTDTDTQYF	TGTGCCATCGGGACAGACACAGATACGCAGTATTTT